This T cell receptor (beta chain) was sequenced during a study of lymphopenia after photon versus proton radiotherapy. Germline V CDR1 and CDR2: SGHAT, FQNNGV. The CDR3 has 17 amino acids. Trimming at V came to 5 bases and at J to 1 base, leaving 13 bases not matched to a gene. Study observations and caveats: Under photons, naive T cells and diversity fell while effector/memory populations rose. After the lymphocyte nadir, photon-treated repertoires showed oligoclonal expansion, especially of CD8+ Temra cells.

With respect to this clone: The antigen remains unidentified.

Profiling relied on immunoSEQ multiplex PCR, and the TCRdb table lists in-frame clones only, not all of them. The repertoire has about 58,000 clones, less than 85% of them found once; the top ten carry about 2%. The rearrangement joins TRBV11-2 to TRBJ1-1; 7 positions agree with TRBD1. The specimen was peripheral blood, collected from a patient treated with proton-based radiotherapy. This TCR was recovered from a man in his 60s with pancreatic cancer. CDR3 coding DNA: TGTGCCAGCAGCCGACTGGGGGGACAGTTCGGGAACACTGAAGCTTTCTTT. It yields the protein CASSRLGGQFGNTEAFF. The entire variable domain, with the rest obtained from reference TRBV11-2 and TRBJ1-1, is as follows: EAGVAQSPRYKIIEKRQSVAFWCNPISGHATLYWYQQILGQGPKLLIQFQNNGVVDDSQLPKDRFSAERLKGVDSTLKIQPAKLEDSAVYLCASSRLGGQFGNTEAFFGQGTRLTVV.